This T cell receptor beta chain was captured in a study of blood T cell repertoires in COVID-19. Study as a whole: Sources were T cells, B-cell-depleted T cells, or PBMCs; the material itself was cDNA or gDNA.

Here immunoSEQ multiplex PCR was the method, and the copy in TCRdb shows in-frame clones only, minus some. The table includes approximately 70,000 clones, about 80% detected once. This clone appeared a few times. This sample includes further DNA sequences coding for the same CDR3. Sequenced sample: peripheral blood. This sequence was found in a man between 60 and 75 years old with active or convalescent COVID-19.

CDR3 coding DNA: TGTGCCAGTAGTAGAGACAGGGAAGGTCAGCCCCAGCATTTT. Its translation: CASSRDREGQPQHF. The V and J genes are TRBV19 and TRBJ1-5, with TRBD1 matching over 7 bases. There are 14 residues in the CDR3. The V segment lost 4 bases and the J segment 6 bases; nucleotides outside the gene matches: 6. Germline V lookup: CDR1 LNHDA, CDR2 SQIVND (reference sequence).